This T cell receptor beta chain comes out of a study of blood T cell repertoires in COVID-19. Across the whole study: Sites in the United States, Italy and Spain provided acute and convalescent COVID-19 samples.

Assay used: immunoSEQ multiplex PCR; TCRdb lists only in-frame clones, some missing. Of 150,000 to 200,000 clones in the sample, about 88% are singletons; the top ten hold approximately 4%. The CDR3 runs 13 residues. Looked up from germline, CDR1 is MNHNS and CDR2 is SASEGT. Trimming removed 2 bases from V and 1 base from J, with 6 bases in between. The source is a human donor in a cohort sampled during active COVID-19. The genes are TRBV6-1 and TRBJ2-7; D gene unclear. The sample consisted of peripheral blood. The CDR3 nucleotides read TGTGCCAGCAGTGAAACGGGTTCCTACGAGCAGTACTTC. As protein: CASSETGSYEQYF.